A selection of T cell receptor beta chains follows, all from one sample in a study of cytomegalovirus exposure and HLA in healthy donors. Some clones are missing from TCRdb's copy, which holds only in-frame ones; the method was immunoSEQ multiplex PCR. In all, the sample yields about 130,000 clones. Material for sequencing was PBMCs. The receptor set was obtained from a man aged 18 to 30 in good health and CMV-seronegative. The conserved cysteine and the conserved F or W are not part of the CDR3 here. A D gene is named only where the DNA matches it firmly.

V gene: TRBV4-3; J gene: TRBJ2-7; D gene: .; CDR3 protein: ASSQEPTDYEQY
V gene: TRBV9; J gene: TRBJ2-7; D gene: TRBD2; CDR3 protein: ASSQGLAGAYEQY
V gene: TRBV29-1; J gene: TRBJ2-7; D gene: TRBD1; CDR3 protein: SVEEGQGGQRH
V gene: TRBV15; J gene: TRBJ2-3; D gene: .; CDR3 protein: ATSRDGAGYTDTQY
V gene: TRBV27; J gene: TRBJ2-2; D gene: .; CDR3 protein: ASSPGEGAIGELF
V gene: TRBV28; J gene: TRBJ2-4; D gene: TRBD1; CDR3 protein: ASSNTGARRNIQY
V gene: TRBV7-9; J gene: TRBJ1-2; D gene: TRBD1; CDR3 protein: ASTLQGAQYGYT
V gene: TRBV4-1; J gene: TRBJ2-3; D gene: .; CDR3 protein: ASSQRGPAARDTQY
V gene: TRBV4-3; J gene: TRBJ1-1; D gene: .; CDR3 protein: ASNRDNRHTEAF
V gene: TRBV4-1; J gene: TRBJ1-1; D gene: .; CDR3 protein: ASSQVLGMGTEAF
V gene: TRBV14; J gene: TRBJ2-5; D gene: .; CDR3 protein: ASSVWTGGAQETQY
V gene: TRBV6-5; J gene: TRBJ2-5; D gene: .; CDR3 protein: ASSYLGSQETQY
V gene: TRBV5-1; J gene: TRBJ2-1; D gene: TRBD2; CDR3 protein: ASSAGLAGGLYNEQF
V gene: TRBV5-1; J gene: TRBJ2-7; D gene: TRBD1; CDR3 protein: ASSRTGFSHEQY
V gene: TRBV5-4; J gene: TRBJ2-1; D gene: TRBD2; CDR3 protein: ASSRLAGGGDEQF
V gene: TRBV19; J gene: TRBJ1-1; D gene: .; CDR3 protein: ASSIVAGTEAF
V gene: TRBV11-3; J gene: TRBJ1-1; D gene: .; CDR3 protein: ASSLNQGGTEAF
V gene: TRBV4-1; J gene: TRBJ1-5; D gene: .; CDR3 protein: ASSPRHSYSNQPQH
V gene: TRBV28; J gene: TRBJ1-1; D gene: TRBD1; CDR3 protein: ASSLPSGGRGEAF
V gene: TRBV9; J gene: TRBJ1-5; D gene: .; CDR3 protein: ASSVAGHPNQPQH
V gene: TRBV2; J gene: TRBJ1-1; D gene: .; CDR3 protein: ASTEQRTEAF
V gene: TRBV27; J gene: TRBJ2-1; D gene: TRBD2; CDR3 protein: ASSPGGEQF
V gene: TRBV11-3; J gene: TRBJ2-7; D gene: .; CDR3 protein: ASSLAYMSYEQY
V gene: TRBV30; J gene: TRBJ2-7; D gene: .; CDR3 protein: AWSVRGTVSYEQY
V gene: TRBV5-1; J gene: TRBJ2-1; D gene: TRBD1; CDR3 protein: ASSPTGALGNEQF
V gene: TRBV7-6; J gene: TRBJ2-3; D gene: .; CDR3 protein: ASSLVAGSTDTQY
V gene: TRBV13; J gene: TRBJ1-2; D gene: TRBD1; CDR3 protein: ASSPRTGGKPDYGYT
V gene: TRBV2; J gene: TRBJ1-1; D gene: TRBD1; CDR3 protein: ASGGQGYTEAF
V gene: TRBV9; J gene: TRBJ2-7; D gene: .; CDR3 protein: ASSGGISYEQY
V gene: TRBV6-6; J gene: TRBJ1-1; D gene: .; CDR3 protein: ASRAGGLAF
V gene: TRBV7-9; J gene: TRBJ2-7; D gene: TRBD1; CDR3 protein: ASSEQPSGQLDEQY
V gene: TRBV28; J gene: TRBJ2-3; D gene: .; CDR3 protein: ASSLPGTPDTQY
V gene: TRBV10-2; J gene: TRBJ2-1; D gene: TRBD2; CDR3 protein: ASSERDYGGEQF
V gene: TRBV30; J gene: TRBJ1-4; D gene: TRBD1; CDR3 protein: AWSPGQGSNEKLF
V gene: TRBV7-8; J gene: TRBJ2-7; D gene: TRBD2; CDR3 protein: ASSLDLAGVTYEQY
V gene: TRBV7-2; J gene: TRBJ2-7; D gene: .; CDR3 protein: ASSLGRLSGYEQY
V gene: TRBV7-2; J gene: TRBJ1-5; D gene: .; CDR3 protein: ASSFAGLSNQPQH
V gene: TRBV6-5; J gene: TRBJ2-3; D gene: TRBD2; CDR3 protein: ASSWTASGGKDTQY
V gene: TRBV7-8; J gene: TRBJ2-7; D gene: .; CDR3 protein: ASSPLTGPYEQY
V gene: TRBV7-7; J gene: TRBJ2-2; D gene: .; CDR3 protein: ASSLGVSGTGELF
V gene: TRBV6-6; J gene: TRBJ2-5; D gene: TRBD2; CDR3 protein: ASSGGGLETQY
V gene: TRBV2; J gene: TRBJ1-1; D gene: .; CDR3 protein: ASSERVAGNTEAF
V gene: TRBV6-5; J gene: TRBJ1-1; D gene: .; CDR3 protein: ASSYSSSGGGTEAF
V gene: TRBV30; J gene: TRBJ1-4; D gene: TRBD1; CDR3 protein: AWAPLFDRGLEKLF
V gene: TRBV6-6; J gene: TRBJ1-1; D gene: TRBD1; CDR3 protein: ASSGTANTEAF
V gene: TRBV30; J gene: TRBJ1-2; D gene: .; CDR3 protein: ALSSTGGYT
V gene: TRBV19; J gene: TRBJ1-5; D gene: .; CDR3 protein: ASSMARGPRPQH
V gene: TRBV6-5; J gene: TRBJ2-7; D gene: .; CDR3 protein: ASSYMAGLLRDEQY
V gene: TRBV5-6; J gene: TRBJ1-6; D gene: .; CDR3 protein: ASSLESQGSSYNSPLH
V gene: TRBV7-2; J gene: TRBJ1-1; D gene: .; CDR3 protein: ASSLTGNTEAF
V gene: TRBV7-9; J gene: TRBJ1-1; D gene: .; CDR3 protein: ASSESSGTEAF
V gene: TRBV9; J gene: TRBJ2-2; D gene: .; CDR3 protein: ASSSTGTPGELF
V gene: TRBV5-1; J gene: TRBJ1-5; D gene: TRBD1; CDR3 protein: ASSLGGQGNQPQH
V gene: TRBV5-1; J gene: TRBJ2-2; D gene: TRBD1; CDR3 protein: ASSWTGASGELF